Listed here are 18 T cell receptor beta chains from one sample, sequenced in a study of T cell responses to AZD1222 COVID-19 vaccine (dated by TCRdb to the early 2020s). Libraries were prepared through the immunoSEQ multiplex PCR assay. TCRdb mirrors the immuneACCESS table, restricted to in-frame sequences. Some clones are absent from its copies; in checked studies, under half trace to an unresolved V gene, and the reason for the others is unknown. The sample profile shows tens of thousands of clones; about 83% of them were found once. The top ten constitute over 8% of the sample. Explained via the paper, the time point label denotes: baseline before first vaccination. Sequenced material: peripheral blood, taken on day 0 of AZD1222 vaccination. These receptors were collected from an adult in good health.

The chain has TRBV4-2 and TRBJ1-1; the match to TRBD1 covers 7 bases. Germline values: CDR1 LGHNA, CDR2 YNFKEQ. Trimming at V came to 4 bases and at J to 5 bases, leaving 10 bases not matched to a gene. The CDR3 is 15 amino acids. CDR3 DNA: TGTGCCAGCAGCCGAAACGTGGACAGGCGGACTGAAGCTTTCTTT. Protein sequence: CASSRNVDRRTEAFF.

This rearrangement joins TRBV10-3 to TRBJ2-3, with 9 bases lining up with TRBD1. The CDR3 contains 15 residues. After removal of 6 bases from V and 2 bases from J, the junction contained 6 bases not matched to a gene. Germline V lookup: CDR1 ENHRY, CDR2 SYGVKD. In DNA form, the CDR3 reads TGTGCCATCAGACAACAGGGGGCCCACACAGATACGCAGTATTTT. It yields the protein CAIRQQGAHTDTQYF.

The chain combines TRBV10-2 with TRBJ2-1; no definite D call. The CDR3 covers 11 residues. Trimming removed 6 bases at V and 6 bases at J, with 6 bases between. CDR1 is WSHSY, CDR2 SAAADI, per germline. The CDR3 loop is CASRASNEQFF. In DNA, the CDR3 is TGCGCCAGCAGGGCCTCCAATGAGCAGTTCTTC.

This clone was seen a single time. The genes are TRBV18 and TRBJ2-5, with D hard to call. V lost 0 bases and J 0 bases, leaving 5 bases between the germline ends. The CDR3 has 14 residues. The germline gives CDR1 KGHSH, CDR2 LQKENI. CDR3 nucleotides: TGTGCCAGCTCACCACCATATTACCAAGAGACCCAGTACTTC. This encodes CASSPPYYQETQYF.

The chain uses TRBV13 and TRBJ2-7, with 8 nucleotides matching TRBD1. This CDR3 is built from 15 residues. V was clipped by 5 bases and J by 2 bases; unmatched bases: 8. Germline assignment: CDR1 PRHDT and CDR2 FYEKMQ (reference sequence). The CDR3 protein is CASSTTGGRTYEQYF. CDR3 nucleotide sequence: TGTGCCAGCAGCACTACAGGGGGTCGTACCTACGAGCAGTACTTC.

This chain links TRBV9 with TRBJ2-7; tentatively, D is TRBD1 or TRBD2 (6 bases each). Germline V gene sequence: CDR1 SGDLS, CDR2 YYNGEE. V lost 3 bases, J lost 2 bases, and 12 bases lay in between. The CDR3 runs to 14 residues. DNA of the CDR3: TGTGCCAGCAGCGCCGGGGGCAGGGCCTACGAGCAGTACTTC. The encoded protein is CASSAGGRAYEQYF.

The rearrangement uses TRBV3-1 (or the pseudogene TRBV3-2) and TRBJ2-5; 11 bases map to TRBD2. The V and J ends lost 4 bases and 5 bases, in that order; junction bases with no gene match: 6. The germline CDR1 and CDR2 sequences are LGHDT and YNNKEL (reference sequence). CDR3 length: 15 amino acids. CDR3 residues: CASSLRLAGTETQYF. CDR3 bases: TGTGCCAGCAGCCTGAGACTAGCGGGAACGGAGACCCAGTACTTC.

V is TRBV28 and J is TRBJ2-7; TRBD1 agrees at 9 bases. After removal of 3 bases from V and 7 bases from J, the junction contained 10 bases not matched to a gene. The CDR3 loop spans 15 amino acids. From germline, CDR1 is MDHEN and CDR2 SYDVKM. The CDR3 region has the DNA TGTGCCAGCAGTTTGTTAAAGGACAGGGGTCGGGAGCAGTACTTC. Translating it yields CASSLLKDRGREQYF.

The chain employs TRBV28 and TRBJ2-7; 11 bases match TRBD1. This CDR3 contains 15 residues. Germline V gene sequence: CDR1 MDHEN, CDR2 SYDVKM. After removal of 6 bases from V and 3 bases from J, the junction contained 7 bases not matched to a gene. Here the CDR3 DNA reads TGTGCCAGCAGCTACCCCGGGACAGGGGGCTACGAGCAGTACTTC. It codes for CASSYPGTGGYEQYF.

In regard to this clone: The germline gene is not matched at one end of the junction; a read error may be the cause. The V and J genes are TRBV6-5 and TRBJ1-2; D is possibly TRBD1 (6 bases). The germline gives CDR1 MNHEY, CDR2 SVGAGI. The CDR3 is 12 residues long. As DNA, the CDR3 is TGTGCCAGCAGTTCAGGACAGACGAGTAGGGACTTC. It codes for CASSSGQTSRDF.

This chain uses TRBV9 with TRBJ2-1; the D gene is possibly TRBD2 (6 bases). Germline assignment: CDR1 SGDLS and CDR2 YYNGEE. Trimming took off 3 bases at V and 4 bases at J, with 14 bases between the two ends. The CDR3 contains 15 residues. CDR3 residues: CASSASGTYYNEQFF. As DNA, the CDR3 is TGTGCCAGCAGCGCCTCGGGGACTTATTACAATGAGCAGTTCTTC. The full variable domain, with the rest looked up from reference TRBV9 and TRBJ2-1, is DSGVTQTPKHLITATGQRVTLRCSPRSGDLSVYWYQQSLDQGLQFLIQYYNGEERAKGNILERFSAQQFPDLHSELNLSSLELGDSALYFCASSASGTYYNEQFFGPGTRLTVL.

This clone came up a few times. The chain combines TRBV7-9 with TRBJ2-4, with TRBD1 as a possible D gene (5 bases). Trimming removed 5 bases at V and 9 bases at J, with 14 bases between. The CDR3 runs 13 residues. Germline CDR1 reads SEHNR; CDR2 reads FQNEAQ (reference sequence). In DNA form, the CDR3 reads TGTGCCAGCAGCCCTGATACCAGGGCCATTCAGTACTTC. Amino acid sequence: CASSPDTRAIQYF.

This clone has a single count. The chain joins TRBV12-1 to TRBJ2-5; the D call TRBD1 from the table was never checked on the DNA. TRBV12-1 is reported as a pseudogene. CDR3 length: 16 residues. The CDR3 DNA follows: TGTGCCAGCAGCTCGGGCCGGGACAGGGCGCAAGAGACCCAGTACTTC. Its translation is CASSSGRDRAQETQYF.

This clone was seen once. The chain joins TRBV5-6 to TRBJ1-2; D not resolved. CDR1 and CDR2 from the germline V gene are SGHDT and YYEEEE. The CDR3 runs to 13 residues. The ends were cut back, 5 bases at V and 3 bases at J, with 11 bases in the middle. The CDR3 reads CASRPEGYYGYTF. CDR3 nucleotide sequence: TGTGCCAGCAGACCCGAGGGTTACTATGGCTACACCTTC.

This rearrangement joins TRBV6-5 to TRBJ1-1; 8 nucleotides align to TRBD1. This CDR3 contains 15 residues. Germline V lookup: CDR1 MNHEY, CDR2 SVGAGI. V gave up 4 bases and J gave up 7 bases; unmatched junction bases: 11. CDR3 in DNA: TGTGCCAGCAGTTTCTCCCCAGGGGGCGCGGTTGAAGCTTTCTTT. Protein: CASSFSPGGAVEAFF.

In DNA form, the CDR3 reads TGTGCCAGCAGCTTACAGGGGGATCAGCCCCAGCATTTT. The encoded protein is CASSLQGDQPQHF. This chain connects TRBV7-9 to TRBJ1-5, with 7 bases identical to TRBD1. Unmatched junction bases numbered 0, after V lost 2 bases and J lost 5 bases. This CDR3 is built from 13 residues. CDR1 and CDR2 from the germline V gene are SEHNR and FQNEAQ (reference sequence).

The rearrangement uses TRBV18 and TRBJ2-7; perhaps TRBD1 as D (6 bases). Germline V lookup: CDR1 KGHSH, CDR2 LQKENI. V lost 0 bases and J lost 6, with 9 bases in between. The CDR3 has 13 amino acids. CDR3 sequence: CASSPPAGAEQYF. CDR3 sequence (DNA): TGTGCCAGCTCACCACCAGCAGGGGCCGAGCAGTACTTC.

The chain links TRBV4-2 to TRBJ1-4; 7 nucleotides match TRBD1. J gave up 7 bases and V 1 base, and 12 bases lay outside the gene matches. The CDR3 totals 17 residues. Germline CDR1 reads LGHNA; CDR2 reads YNFKEQ. CDR3 nucleotides: TGTGCCAGCAGCCAAGTCAGGGGGGCAGAGAGCCGTGAAAAACTGTTTTTT. Translated: CASSQVRGAESREKLFF.